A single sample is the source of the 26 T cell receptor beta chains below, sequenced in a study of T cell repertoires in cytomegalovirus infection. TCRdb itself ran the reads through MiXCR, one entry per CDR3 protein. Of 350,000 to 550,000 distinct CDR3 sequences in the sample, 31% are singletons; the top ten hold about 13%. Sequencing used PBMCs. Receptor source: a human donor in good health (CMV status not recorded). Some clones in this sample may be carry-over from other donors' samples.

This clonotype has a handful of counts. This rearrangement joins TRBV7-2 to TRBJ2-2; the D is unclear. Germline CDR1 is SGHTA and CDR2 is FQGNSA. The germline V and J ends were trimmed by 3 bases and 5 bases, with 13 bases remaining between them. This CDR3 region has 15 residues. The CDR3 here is CASSLRPSGTGELFF. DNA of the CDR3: TGTGCCAGCAGCTTGCGGCCTAGTGGGACCGGGGAGCTGTTTTTT.

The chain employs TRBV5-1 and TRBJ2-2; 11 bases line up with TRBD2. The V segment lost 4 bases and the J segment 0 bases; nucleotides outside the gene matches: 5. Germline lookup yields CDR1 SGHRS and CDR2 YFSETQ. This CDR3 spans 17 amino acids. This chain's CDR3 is CASSLPLAGANTGELFF. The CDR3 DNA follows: TGCGCCAGCAGCCTCCCACTAGCGGGGGCGAACACCGGGGAGCTGTTTTTT.

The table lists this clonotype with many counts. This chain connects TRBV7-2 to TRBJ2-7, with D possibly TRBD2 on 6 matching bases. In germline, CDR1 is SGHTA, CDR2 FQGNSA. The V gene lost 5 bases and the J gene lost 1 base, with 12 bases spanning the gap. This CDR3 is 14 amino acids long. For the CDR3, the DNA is TGTGCCAGCAGCCGTGACGGACTATCCTACGAGCAGTACTTC. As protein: CASSRDGLSYEQYF.

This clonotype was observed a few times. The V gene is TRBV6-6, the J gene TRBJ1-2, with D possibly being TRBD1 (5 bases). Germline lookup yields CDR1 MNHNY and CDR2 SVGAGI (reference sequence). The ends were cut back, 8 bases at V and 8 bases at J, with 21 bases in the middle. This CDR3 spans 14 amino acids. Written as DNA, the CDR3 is TGTGCCAGCTGCACAACGGACACTATCGGGGGCTACACCTTC. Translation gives CASCTTDTIGGYTF.

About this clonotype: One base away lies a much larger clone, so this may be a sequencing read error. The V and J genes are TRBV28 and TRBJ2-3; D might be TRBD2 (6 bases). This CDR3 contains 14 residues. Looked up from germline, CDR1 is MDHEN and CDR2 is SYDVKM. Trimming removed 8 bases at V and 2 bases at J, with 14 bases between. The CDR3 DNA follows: TGTGCCAGCGGTTCCCGCGGGGACACAGATACGCAGTATTTT. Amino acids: CASGSRGDTDTQYF.

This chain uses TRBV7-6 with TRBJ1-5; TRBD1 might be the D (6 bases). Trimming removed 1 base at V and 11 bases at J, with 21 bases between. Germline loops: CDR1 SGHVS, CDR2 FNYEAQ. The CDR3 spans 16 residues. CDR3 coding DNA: TGTGCCAGCAGCTTAGGGGGGGCAGGGGCCGCCGCGGCCCAGCATTTT. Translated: CASSLGGAGAAAAQHF.

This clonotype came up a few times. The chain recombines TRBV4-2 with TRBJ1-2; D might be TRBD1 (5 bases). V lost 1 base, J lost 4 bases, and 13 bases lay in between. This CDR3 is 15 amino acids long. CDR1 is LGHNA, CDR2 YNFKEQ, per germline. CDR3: CASSQADSGGYGYTF. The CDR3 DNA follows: TGTGCCAGCAGCCAAGCCGACAGCGGGGGCTATGGCTACACCTTC.

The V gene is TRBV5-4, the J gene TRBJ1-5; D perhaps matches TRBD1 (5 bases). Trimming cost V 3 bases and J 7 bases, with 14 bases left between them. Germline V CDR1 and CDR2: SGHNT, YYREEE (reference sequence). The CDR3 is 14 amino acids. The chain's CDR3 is CASSSFGGNQPQHF. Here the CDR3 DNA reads TGTGCCAGCAGCTCCTTCGGGGGGAACCAGCCCCAGCATTTT.

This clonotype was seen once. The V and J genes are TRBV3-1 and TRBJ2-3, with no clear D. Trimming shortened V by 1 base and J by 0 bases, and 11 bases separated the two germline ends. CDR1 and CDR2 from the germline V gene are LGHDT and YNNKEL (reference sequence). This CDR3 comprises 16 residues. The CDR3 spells CASSQANPYSTDTQYF. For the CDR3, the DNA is TGTGCCAGCAGCCAAGCGAACCCCTATAGCACAGATACGCAGTATTTT.

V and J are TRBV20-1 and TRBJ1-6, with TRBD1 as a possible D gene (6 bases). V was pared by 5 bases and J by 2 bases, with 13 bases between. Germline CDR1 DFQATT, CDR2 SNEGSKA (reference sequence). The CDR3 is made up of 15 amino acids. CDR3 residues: CSAVNRVTYNSPLHF. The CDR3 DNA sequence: TGCAGTGCTGTCAACAGGGTGACCTATAATTCACCCCTCCACTTT.

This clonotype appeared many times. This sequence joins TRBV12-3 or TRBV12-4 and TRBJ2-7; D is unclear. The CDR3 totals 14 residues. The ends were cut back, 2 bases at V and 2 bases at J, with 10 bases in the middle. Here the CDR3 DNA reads TGTGCCAGCAGTTTAACGGGTCCCCCCTACGAGCAGTACTTC. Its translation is CASSLTGPPYEQYF.

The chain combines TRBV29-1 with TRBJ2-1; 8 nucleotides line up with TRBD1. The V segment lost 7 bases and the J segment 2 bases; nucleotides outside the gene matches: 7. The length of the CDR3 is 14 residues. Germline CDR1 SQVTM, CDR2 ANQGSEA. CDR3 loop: CSGMTGVTYNEQFF. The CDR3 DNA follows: TGCAGCGGGATGACAGGGGTAACCTACAATGAGCAGTTCTTC.

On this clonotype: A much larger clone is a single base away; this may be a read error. The CDR3 region is CDSSTFRQSNTEAFF. As DNA, the CDR3 is TGTGACAGCAGTACCTTCAGACAGTCTAACACTGAAGCTTTCTTT. The chain recombines TRBV28 with TRBJ1-1, with D possibly matching TRBD1 (5 bases). The germline CDR1 and CDR2 sequences are MDHEN and SYDVKM. The length of the CDR3 is 15 residues.

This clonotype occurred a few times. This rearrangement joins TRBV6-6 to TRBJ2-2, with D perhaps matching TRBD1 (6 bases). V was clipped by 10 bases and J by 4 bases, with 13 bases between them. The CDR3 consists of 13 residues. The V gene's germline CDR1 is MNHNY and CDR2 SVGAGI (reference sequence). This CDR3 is CATSGTPTGELFF. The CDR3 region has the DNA TGTGCCACGTCCGGGACACCCACCGGGGAGCTGTTTTTT.

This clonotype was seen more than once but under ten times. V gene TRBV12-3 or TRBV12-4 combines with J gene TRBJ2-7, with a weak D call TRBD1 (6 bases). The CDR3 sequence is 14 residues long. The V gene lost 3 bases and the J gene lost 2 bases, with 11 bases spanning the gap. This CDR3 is CASSFNRATYEQYF. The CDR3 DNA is TGTGCCAGCAGTTTTAACAGGGCTACCTACGAGCAGTACTTC.

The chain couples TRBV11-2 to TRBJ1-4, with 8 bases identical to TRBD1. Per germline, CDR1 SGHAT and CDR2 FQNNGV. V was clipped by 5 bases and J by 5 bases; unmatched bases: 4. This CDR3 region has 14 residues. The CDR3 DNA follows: TGTGCCAGCAGCCCCTGGACAGGGAATGAAAAACTGTTTTTT. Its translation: CASSPWTGNEKLFF.

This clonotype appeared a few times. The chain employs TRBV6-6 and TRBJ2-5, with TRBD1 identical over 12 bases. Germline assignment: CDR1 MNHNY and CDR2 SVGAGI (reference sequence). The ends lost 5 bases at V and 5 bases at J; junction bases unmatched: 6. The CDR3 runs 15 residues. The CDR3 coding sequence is TGTGCCAGCAGTGACCTGGGACAGGGGGCCGAGACCCAGTACTTC. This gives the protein CASSDLGQGAETQYF.

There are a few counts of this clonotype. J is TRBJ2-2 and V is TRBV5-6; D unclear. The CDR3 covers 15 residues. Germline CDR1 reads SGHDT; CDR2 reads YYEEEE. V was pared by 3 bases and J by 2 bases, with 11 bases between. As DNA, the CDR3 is TGTGCCAGCAGCTGGGTCCGGGCCAACACCGGGGAGCTGTTTTTT. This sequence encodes CASSWVRANTGELFF.

In DNA form, the CDR3 reads TGTGCCAGCAGCTTAGAGGGCAGGGTCACTTCTGGCTACACCTTC. Translating it yields CASSLEGRVTSGYTF. The rearrangement links TRBV7-9 to TRBJ1-2; perhaps TRBD1 as D (5 bases). From germline, CDR1 is SEHNR and CDR2 FQNEAQ (reference sequence). V gave up 1 base and J gave up 7 bases, with 16 bases separating them. CDR3 size: 15 residues.

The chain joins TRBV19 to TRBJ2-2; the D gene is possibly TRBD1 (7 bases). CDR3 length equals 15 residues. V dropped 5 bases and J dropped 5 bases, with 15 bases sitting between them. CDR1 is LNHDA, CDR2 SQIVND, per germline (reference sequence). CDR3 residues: CASSFGGGRTGELFF. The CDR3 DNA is TGTGCCAGTAGTTTTGGAGGGGGCCGGACCGGGGAGCTGTTTTTT. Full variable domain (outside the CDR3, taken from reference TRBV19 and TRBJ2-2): DGGITQSPKYLFRKEGQNVTLSCEQNLNHDAMYWYRQDPGQGLRLIYYSQIVNDFQKGDIAEGYSVSREKKESFPLTVTSAQKNPTAFYLCASSFGGGRTGELFFGEGSRLTVL.

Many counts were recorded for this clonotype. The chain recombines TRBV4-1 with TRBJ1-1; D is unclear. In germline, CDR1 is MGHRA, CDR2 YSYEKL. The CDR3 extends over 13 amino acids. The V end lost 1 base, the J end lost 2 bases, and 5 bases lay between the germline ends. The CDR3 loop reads CASSQAGNTEAFF. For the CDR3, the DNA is TGCGCCAGCAGCCAAGCCGGAAACACTGAAGCTTTCTTT.

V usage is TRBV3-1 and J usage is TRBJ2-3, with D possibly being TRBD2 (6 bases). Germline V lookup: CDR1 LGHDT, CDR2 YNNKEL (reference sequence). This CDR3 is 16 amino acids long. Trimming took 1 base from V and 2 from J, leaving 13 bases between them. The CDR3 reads CASSQASSGPTDTQYF. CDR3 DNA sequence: TGTGCCAGCAGCCAAGCCAGTAGCGGCCCCACAGATACGCAGTATTTT.

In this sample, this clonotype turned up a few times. The CDR3 loop reads CATSRERSGNQPQHF. The CDR3 DNA follows: TGTGCCACCAGCAGAGAAAGGTCCGGGAATCAGCCCCAGCATTTT. The rearrangement links TRBV15 to TRBJ1-5; D is unresolved. The germline V gene has CDR1 LNHNV and CDR2 YYDKDF (reference sequence). This CDR3 is built from 15 residues. V gave up 0 bases and J gave up 4 bases, with 10 bases separating them. The variable domain in full, completed from reference TRBV15 and TRBJ1-5, reads DAMVIQNPRYQVTQFGKPVTLSCSQTLNHNVMYWYQQKSSQAPKLLFHYYDKDFNNEADTPDNFQSRRPNTSFCFLDIRSPGLGDTAMYLCATSRERSGNQPQHFGDGTRLSIL.

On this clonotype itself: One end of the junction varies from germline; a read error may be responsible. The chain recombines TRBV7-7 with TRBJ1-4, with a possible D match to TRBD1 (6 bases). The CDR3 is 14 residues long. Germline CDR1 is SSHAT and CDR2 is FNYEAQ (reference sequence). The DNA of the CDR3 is TGTGCTAGCAGCCGGGGGGGCACTAATGAAAAACTGTTTTTT. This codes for CASSRGGTNEKLFF.

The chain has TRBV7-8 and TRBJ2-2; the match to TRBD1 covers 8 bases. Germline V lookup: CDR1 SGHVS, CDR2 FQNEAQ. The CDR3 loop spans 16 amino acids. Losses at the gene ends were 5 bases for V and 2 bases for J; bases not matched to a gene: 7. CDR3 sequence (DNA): TGTGCCAGCAGCACTACCGGGACAGGAAACACCGGGGAGCTGTTTTTT. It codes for CASSTTGTGNTGELFF.

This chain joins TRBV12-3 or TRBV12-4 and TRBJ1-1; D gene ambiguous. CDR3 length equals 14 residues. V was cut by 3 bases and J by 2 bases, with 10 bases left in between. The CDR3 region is CASSFPTGNTEAFF. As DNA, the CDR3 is TGTGCCAGCAGTTTCCCCACGGGCAACACTGAAGCTTTCTTT.